The next 29 T cell receptor beta chains were all read from a single sample in a study of T cell responses to AZD1222 COVID-19 vaccine. Using immunoSEQ multiplex PCR, the repertoire was profiled, and TCRdb retains in-frame clones only, with some absent. The repertoire holds 90,000 to 100,000 clones, with 70% to 85% as singletons. The sample consisted of peripheral blood, taken 28 days after the second AZD1222 dose. All receptors come from an adult who received the AZD1222 COVID-19 vaccine.

This rearrangement joins TRBV7-9 to TRBJ1-2; D may be TRBD1 (5 bases). With 8 bases removed from V and 4 bases from J, the gap between germline ends came to 17 bases. The CDR3 length is 14 residues. CDR1 and CDR2 from the germline V gene are SEHNR and FQNEAQ (reference sequence). The CDR3 spells CASLDTLNLYGYTF. The CDR3 coding sequence is TGTGCCAGCCTGGACACGCTGAACCTCTATGGCTACACCTTC.

The chain links TRBV3-1 (or the pseudogene TRBV3-2) to TRBJ2-7; possible D gene TRBD2, 6 bases. CDR3 size: 16 residues. V lost 1 base, J lost 3 bases, and 16 bases lay in between. Germline V lookup: CDR1 LGHDT, CDR2 YNNKEL (reference sequence). The CDR3 loop reads CASSQGGERGGYEQYF. The CDR3 bases are TGTGCCAGCAGCCAAGGCGGGGAGAGGGGTGGCTACGAGCAGTACTTC.

The rearrangement joins TRBV4-1 to TRBJ2-5; tentatively, D is TRBD1 (5 bases). This CDR3 has 16 residues. Germline-derived CDR1 and CDR2 are MGHRA and YSYEKL. V was pared by 0 bases and J by 7 bases, with 18 bases between. CDR3 sequence (DNA): TGCGCCAGCAGCCAAGAGGCCCTGAGACAGCCCGCGACCCAGTACTTC. It encodes CASSQEALRQPATQYF.

The rearrangement uses TRBV18 and TRBJ2-7, with 9 nucleotides matching TRBD1. The CDR3 runs to 15 residues. CDR1 and CDR2 from the germline V gene are KGHSH and LQKENI. The trim removed 2 bases at V and 3 bases at J, leaving 5 bases unmatched. CDR3 residues: CASSPRDRVNYEQYF. As DNA, the CDR3 is TGTGCCAGCTCACCAAGGGACAGGGTAAACTACGAGCAGTACTTC.

The J gene is TRBJ1-1, the V gene TRBV5-1; D is possibly TRBD1 (5 bases). Germline loops: CDR1 SGHRS, CDR2 YFSETQ. V lost 0 bases and J lost 1, with 13 bases in between. The CDR3 is made up of 16 amino acids. The DNA for the CDR3 is TGCGCCAGCAGCTTGGGTCTAGAAGGGACGAACACTGAAGCTTTCTTT. It yields the protein CASSLGLEGTNTEAFF.

The rearrangement joins TRBV9 to TRBJ2-5; 8 bases line up with TRBD2. CDR3 length: 14 residues. Germline assignment: CDR1 SGDLS and CDR2 YYNGEE. Losses at the gene ends were 3 bases for V and 4 bases for J; bases not matched to a gene: 5. The CDR3 DNA sequence: TGTGCCAGCAGCGGTAGCGGGATAACAGAGACCCAGTACTTC. Amino acids: CASSGSGITETQYF.

This sequence joins TRBV4-3 and TRBJ1-2; D is unresolved. The germline V gene has CDR1 LGHNA and CDR2 YSLEER. The CDR3 spans 13 residues. V lost 2 bases and J lost 2, with 6 bases in between. The CDR3 reads CASSQQENYGYTF. CDR3 sequence (DNA): TGCGCCAGCAGCCAACAGGAGAACTATGGCTACACCTTC.

This chain uses TRBV3-1 (or the pseudogene TRBV3-2) with TRBJ1-6; a weak D match, TRBD1 (5 bases). The V and J ends lost 0 bases and 6 bases respectively, with 9 bases between them. Germline assignment: CDR1 LGHDT and CDR2 YNNKEL (reference sequence). There are 15 residues in the CDR3. The CDR3 spells CASSQDPGSNSPLHF. CDR3 coding DNA: TGTGCCAGCAGCCAAGATCCAGGGTCTAATTCACCCCTCCACTTT.

The chain employs TRBV19 and TRBJ2-7; no reliable D call. Germline values: CDR1 LNHDA, CDR2 SQIVND (reference sequence). The CDR3 sequence is 12 residues long. V lost 4 bases to trimming and J lost 10 bases, with 14 bases between them. The DNA for the CDR3 is TGTGCCAGTAGTACTCAAATCCCCCAACAGTACTTC. Its protein is CASSTQIPQQYF.

CDR3 residues: CASSALPGLAGVINNEQFF. The CDR3 region has the DNA TGTGCCAGCAGCGCCTTGCCGGGACTAGCGGGAGTAATCAACAATGAGCAGTTCTTC. The gene calls are TRBV11-3 and TRBJ2-1, with 14 bases matching TRBD2. The CDR3 loop spans 19 amino acids. Germline assignment: CDR1 SGHNT and CDR2 YENEEA. Losses at the gene ends were 5 bases for V and 5 bases for J; bases not matched to a gene: 14.

J is TRBJ1-1 and V is TRBV2; TRBD1 might be the D (6 bases). Germline-derived CDR1 and CDR2 are SNHLY and FYNNEI. V was trimmed by 8 bases and J by 8 bases, leaving 15 bases between them. The CDR3 runs to 12 residues. The CDR3 protein is CASLLRGTEAFF. The CDR3 coding sequence is TGTGCCAGCCTGCTACGGGGGACAGAAGCTTTCTTT. Filled out from reference TRBV2 and TRBJ1-1, the complete variable domain reads EPEVTQTPSHQVTQMGQEVILRCVPISNHLYFYWYRQILGQKVEFLVSFYNNEISEKSEIFDDQFSVERPDGSNFTLKIRSTKLEDSAMYFCASLLRGTEAFFGQGTRLTVV.

For the CDR3, the DNA is TGTGCCAGCAACTTCTCCGGGGCGGCTTTCTTT. Its protein is CASNFSGAAFF. The rearrangement uses TRBV21-1 and TRBJ1-1. TRBV21-1 is annotated as a pseudogene. This CDR3 comprises 11 residues.

The genes are TRBV27 and TRBJ1-6; D remains ambiguous. Per the germline V gene, CDR1 is MNHEY and CDR2 is SMNVEV (reference sequence). This CDR3 is 15 amino acids long. The V gene lost 6 bases and the J gene lost 4 bases, with 13 bases spanning the gap. CDR3 in amino acids: CASSLTGRYNSPLHF. CDR3 nucleotide sequence: TGTGCCAGCAGCCTCACCGGGCGGTATAATTCACCCCTCCACTTT.

The genes are TRBV18 and TRBJ2-5; D may correspond to TRBD1 or TRBD2 (5 bases each). V was clipped by 3 bases and J by 5 bases, with 10 bases between them. The CDR3 runs 13 residues. The germline CDR1 and CDR2 sequences are KGHSH and LQKENI. CDR3 sequence reads: CASSPGVLETQYF. CDR3 coding DNA: TGTGCCAGCTCACCGGGGGTATTGGAGACCCAGTACTTC.

The chain couples TRBV6-5 to TRBJ2-3, with no clear D. There are 13 residues in the CDR3. Germline V gene data show CDR1 as MNHEY and CDR2 as SVGAGI. With 2 bases removed from V and 2 bases from J, the gap between germline ends came to 5 bases. CDR3 in amino acids: CASSYPTTDTQYF. The CDR3, as DNA: TGTGCCAGCAGTTACCCCACCACAGATACGCAGTATTTT.

The count of this clone is one. The chain recombines TRBV7-8 with TRBJ2-1; unclear D gene. Germline CDR1 and CDR2: SGHVS and FQNEAQ. This CDR3 region has 14 residues. Trimming cost V 0 bases and J 6 bases, with 9 bases left between them. The CDR3 sequence is CASSLAHTSNEQFF. CDR3 nucleotides: TGTGCCAGCAGCTTAGCGCACACCTCCAATGAGCAGTTCTTC.

The V gene is TRBV7-6, the J gene TRBJ1-2; D not certain. The CDR3 has 13 amino acids. The V gene's germline CDR1 is SGHVS and CDR2 FNYEAQ. Trimming cost V 1 base and J 6 bases, with 9 bases left between them. CDR3 protein: CASSLGQLDGYTF. Written as DNA, the CDR3 is TGTGCCAGCAGCTTAGGGCAGTTAGATGGCTACACCTTC.

This chain's CDR3 is CASFRDRATDTQYF. The CDR3 nucleotides are TGTGCCAGCTTCCGGGACAGGGCAACAGATACGCAGTATTTT. The V call is TRBV2, the J call TRBJ2-3, with TRBD1 matching over 9 bases. The CDR3 is made up of 14 amino acids. J gave up 3 bases and V 8 bases, and 6 bases lay outside the gene matches. The germline V gene encodes CDR1 SNHLY and CDR2 FYNNEI.

The chain joins TRBV28 to TRBJ1-1, with D possibly being TRBD1 (5 bases). Per the germline V gene, CDR1 is MDHEN and CDR2 is SYDVKM. The CDR3 sequence is 13 residues long. Trimming removed 8 bases from V and 10 bases from J, with 20 bases in between. The CDR3 spells CASYLEEGRGAFF. The CDR3 DNA sequence: TGTGCCAGCTATCTTGAGGAGGGGAGGGGAGCTTTCTTT.

The rearrangement links TRBV4-2 to TRBJ2-3; 11 bases map to TRBD2. With 5 bases clipped from V and 5 bases from J, the junction kept 3 bases outside the gene matches. This CDR3 is built from 14 residues. Germline V gene data show CDR1 as LGHNA and CDR2 as YNFKEQ. The CDR3 reads CASSKTSGEDTQYF. Written as DNA, the CDR3 is TGTGCCAGCAGCAAGACTAGCGGGGAAGATACGCAGTATTTT.

This sequence joins TRBV14 and TRBJ2-3; D gene unclear. The CDR3 length is 16 residues. The V and J ends lost 4 bases and 6 bases respectively, with 20 bases between them. Germline values: CDR1 SGHDN, CDR2 FVKESK. The CDR3 loop reads CASSRNSGLIHDTQYF. The CDR3 nucleotides read TGTGCCAGCAGCCGCAACTCAGGCCTGATCCATGATACGCAGTATTTT.

A few counts support this clone. The genes are TRBV11-2 and TRBJ2-6; 9 bases are shared with TRBD1. Germline V gene lookup returns CDR1 SGHAT and CDR2 FQNNGV. Trimming removed 5 bases from V and 0 bases from J; junction bases left unmatched: 2. The CDR3 is 16 amino acids. In DNA, the CDR3 is TGTGCCAGCAGCAGGGACAGGGACTCTGGGGCCAACGTCCTGACTTTC. It yields the protein CASSRDRDSGANVLTF.

For the CDR3, the DNA is TGTGCCATCAGTGATCGCCCGGAGGGCACTGAAGCTTTCTTT. Protein sequence: CAISDRPEGTEAFF. This chain links TRBV10-3 with TRBJ1-1; D remains unclear. Looked up from germline, CDR1 is ENHRY and CDR2 is SYGVKD. This CDR3 is 14 amino acids long. V shed 3 bases and J shed 4 bases, with 12 bases lying between them.

The V and J genes are TRBV6-2 or TRBV6-3 and TRBJ1-2; D is uncertain. Germline V lookup: CDR1 MNHEY, CDR2 SVGEGT. The CDR3 runs 14 residues. V was shortened by 4 bases and J by 4 bases, with 13 bases between the two germline ends. CDR3 region: CASSFVQLTYGYTF. In DNA form, the CDR3 reads TGTGCCAGCAGTTTCGTACAGTTGACCTATGGCTACACCTTC.

The chain employs TRBV11-3 and TRBJ2-6; a possible D gene is TRBD2 (6 bases). Germline assignment: CDR1 SGHNT and CDR2 YENEEA. This CDR3 has 16 amino acids. V was pared by 8 bases and J by 1 base, with 15 bases between. CDR3 protein: CASGNAGRSGANVLTF. DNA of the CDR3: TGTGCCAGCGGCAACGCGGGGCGGTCTGGGGCCAACGTCCTGACTTTC.

The chain joins TRBV4-1 to TRBJ1-1; no clear D. With 1 base removed from V and 1 base from J, the gap between germline ends came to 7 bases. CDR1 and CDR2 (germline): MGHRA, YSYEKL. The CDR3 is 14 residues long. The CDR3 DNA reads TGCGCCAGCAGCCAAGTCTCGGAGAACACTGAAGCTTTCTTT. This codes for CASSQVSENTEAFF.

Only one count was recorded for this clone. The gene calls are TRBV5-1 and TRBJ2-1; D perhaps matches TRBD2 (5 bases). V lost 5 bases, J lost 6 bases, and 12 bases lay in between. Germline CDR1 SGHRS, CDR2 YFSETQ. The CDR3 runs to 13 residues. The CDR3: CASSFRGANEQFF. The CDR3 coding sequence is TGCGCCAGCAGTTTCCGGGGTGCCAATGAGCAGTTCTTC.

This clone was observed a single time. Other DNA sequences within the sample encode an identical CDR3. This rearrangement joins TRBV18 to TRBJ1-1; no firm D call. V was clipped by 4 bases and J by 0 bases, with 6 bases between them. Germline assignment: CDR1 KGHSH and CDR2 LQKENI. The length of the CDR3 is 13 residues. CDR3: CASSLALNTEAFF. The CDR3 DNA sequence: TGTGCCAGCTCACTGGCCTTGAACACTGAAGCTTTCTTT.

J is TRBJ1-6 and V is TRBV2, with 7 bases identical to TRBD1. The CDR3 sequence is 15 residues long. Germline V gene lookup returns CDR1 SNHLY and CDR2 FYNNEI. V gave up 4 bases and J gave up 7 bases; unmatched junction bases: 7. The CDR3 protein is CASSGPGQENSPLHF. CDR3 nucleotide sequence: TGTGCCAGCAGTGGCCCTGGACAGGAAAATTCACCCCTCCACTTT.